The rows below give T cell receptor beta chains drawn from one sample of a study of T cells after yellow fever vaccination. TCRdb fed the 5' RACE reads into MiXCR, producing one record per CDR3 protein. The sample records about 300,000 distinct CDR3 sequences, 6.8% being singletons. This material consisted of PBMCs, taken around 45 days after the first yellow fever vaccination. The receptors shown here come from a man between 18 and 29 years old who received the YFV17D yellow fever vaccine. CDR3s include the opening cysteine and the closing phenylalanine or tryptophan. The D gene is left open where the match is weak. For some rows the clone size is stated as once, few or many, or as a class when expanded; others skip it.

V gene: TRBV20-1
clone size: few
J gene: TRBJ2-3
D gene: TRBD1
CDR3 length: 17
CDR3 protein: CSADPLQGANYADTQYF
CDR3 DNA: TGCAGTGCTGATCCCCTACAGGGGGCTAACTACGCAGATACGCAGTATTTT

V gene: TRBV9
clone size: many
J gene: TRBJ2-7
D gene: NA
CDR3 length: 13
CDR3 protein: CASSVANGAEQYF
CDR3 DNA: TGTGCCAGCAGCGTAGCTAACGGGGCCGAGCAGTACTTC

V gene: TRBV6-1
clone size: NA
J gene: TRBJ1-5
D gene: NA
CDR3 length: 13
CDR3 protein: CASSQRAGKVQHF
CDR3 DNA: TGTGCCAGCAGCCAAAGGGCAGGGAAGGTCCAGCATTTT

V gene: TRBV4-1
clone size: few
J gene: TRBJ1-1
D gene: NA
CDR3 length: 13
CDR3 protein: CASSQESLTEAFF
CDR3 DNA: TGCGCCAGCAGCCAAGAATCTCTCACTGAAGCTTTCTTT

V gene: TRBV11-2
clone size: many
J gene: TRBJ1-1
D gene: TRBD1
CDR3 length: 18
CDR3 protein: CASSLVGTGSVRGTEAFF
CDR3 DNA: TGTGCCAGCAGCTTAGTTGGGACAGGGAGCGTCCGCGGCACTGAAGCTTTCTTT

V gene: TRBV27
clone size: few
J gene: TRBJ1-5
D gene: NA
CDR3 length: 11
CDR3 protein: CASSCGQPQHF
CDR3 DNA: TGTGCCAGCAGTTGTGGTCAGCCCCAGCATTTT

V gene: TRBV7-9
clone size: few
J gene: TRBJ2-5
D gene: NA
CDR3 length: 15
CDR3 protein: CASSLFTGRKETQYF
CDR3 DNA: TGTGCCAGCAGCTTATTTACAGGTCGTAAAGAGACCCAGTACTTC

V gene: TRBV5-1
clone size: NA
J gene: TRBJ1-1
D gene: TRBD1
CDR3 length: 13
CDR3 protein: CASSLAEGGEAFF
CDR3 DNA: TGCGCCAGCAGCTTGGCCGAAGGGGGCGAAGCTTTCTTT

V gene: TRBV4-3
clone size: NA
J gene: TRBJ2-7
D gene: NA
CDR3 length: 14
CDR3 protein: CASSQDLTVEEQYF
CDR3 DNA: TGCGCCAGCAGCCAAGATCTCACAGTGGAGGAGCAGTACTTC

V gene: TRBV7-2
clone size: many
J gene: TRBJ2-2
D gene: NA
CDR3 length: 12
CDR3 protein: CASRRIPGELFF
CDR3 DNA: TGTGCCAGCAGACGCATTCCGGGGGAGCTGTTTTTT

V gene: TRBV5-1
clone size: few
J gene: TRBJ2-1
D gene: NA
CDR3 length: 18
CDR3 protein: CASSLGESDGPNIDEQFF
CDR3 DNA: TGCGCCAGCAGCTTGGGGGAATCAGATGGTCCGAATATCGATGAGCAGTTCTTC

V gene: TRBV18
clone size: NA
J gene: TRBJ2-1
D gene: TRBD2
CDR3 length: 14
CDR3 protein: CASSGSGTYNEQFF
CDR3 DNA: TGTGCCAGCTCAGGTAGCGGGACCTACAATGAGCAGTTCTTC

V gene: TRBV4-2
clone size: NA
J gene: TRBJ2-1
D gene: TRBD1
CDR3 length: 17
CDR3 protein: CASSQDTGQGPYNEQFF
CDR3 DNA: TGTGCCAGCAGCCAAGATACGGGACAGGGGCCCTACAATGAGCAGTTCTTC

V gene: TRBV28
clone size: many
J gene: TRBJ2-1
D gene: TRBD1
CDR3 length: 15
CDR3 protein: CASSLFPDRENEQFF
CDR3 DNA: TGTGCCAGCAGTTTATTCCCCGACAGGGAGAATGAGCAGTTCTTC

V gene: TRBV7-2
clone size: NA
J gene: TRBJ1-3
D gene: NA
CDR3 length: 16
CDR3 protein: CASSLGGANSGNTIYF
CDR3 DNA: TGTGCCAGCAGCTTAGGTGGGGCAAACTCTGGAAACACCATATATTTT

V gene: TRBV29-1
clone size: NA
J gene: TRBJ1-1
D gene: NA
CDR3 length: 12
CDR3 protein: CSAGAVSTEAFF
CDR3 DNA: TGCAGCGCTGGAGCGGTGAGCACTGAAGCTTTCTTT

V gene: TRBV18
clone size: many
J gene: TRBJ1-2
D gene: NA
CDR3 length: 15
CDR3 protein: CASSPDDTLNYGYTF
CDR3 DNA: TGTGCCAGCTCACCGGACGACACCCTGAACTATGGCTACACCTTC

V gene: TRBV18
clone size: many
J gene: TRBJ1-1
D gene: TRBD1
CDR3 length: 13
CDR3 protein: CASSSNDRVEAFF
CDR3 DNA: TGTGCCAGCTCCTCTAACGACAGGGTTGAAGCTTTCTTT

V gene: TRBV6-1
clone size: few
J gene: TRBJ1-6
D gene: TRBD1
CDR3 length: 15
CDR3 protein: CASRVFGQGNSPLHF
CDR3 DNA: TGTGCCAGCAGGGTTTTCGGACAGGGGAATTCACCCCTCCACTTT

V gene: TRBV7-2
clone size: many
J gene: TRBJ1-1
D gene: NA
CDR3 length: 12
CDR3 protein: CASSWDTSEAFF
CDR3 DNA: TGTGCCAGCAGCTGGGACACGTCTGAAGCTTTCTTT

V gene: TRBV5-4
clone size: NA
J gene: TRBJ2-5
D gene: NA
CDR3 length: 13
CDR3 protein: CASSLKGGETQYF
CDR3 DNA: TGTGCCAGCAGCTTGAAGGGGGGAGAGACCCAGTACTTC

V gene: TRBV11-3
clone size: many
J gene: TRBJ2-3
D gene: TRBD2
CDR3 length: 18
CDR3 protein: CASSRQSSGGGAVDTQYF
CDR3 DNA: TGTGCCAGCAGCCGCCAAAGTTCAGGCGGGGGGGCCGTGGATACGCAGTATTTT

V gene: TRBV7-2
clone size: many
J gene: TRBJ2-7
D gene: NA
CDR3 length: 15
CDR3 protein: CASSLRYEQESEQYF
CDR3 DNA: TGTGCCAGCAGCTTACGGTACGAGCAGGAATCCGAGCAGTACTTC

V gene: TRBV4-3
clone size: NA
J gene: TRBJ2-2
D gene: NA
CDR3 length: 16
CDR3 protein: CASSQQWGASTGELFF
CDR3 DNA: TGCGCCAGCAGCCAACAATGGGGGGCCTCCACCGGGGAGCTGTTTTTT

V gene: TRBV4-3
clone size: many
J gene: TRBJ1-2
D gene: TRBD1
CDR3 length: 14
CDR3 protein: CASSPGQGNYGYTF
CDR3 DNA: TGCGCCAGCAGCCCGGGACAGGGGAACTATGGCTACACCTTC

V gene: TRBV5-1
clone size: NA
J gene: TRBJ2-5
D gene: NA
CDR3 length: 15
CDR3 protein: CASRLTPQVGETQYF
CDR3 DNA: TGCGCCAGCAGGCTCACACCTCAAGTGGGGGAGACCCAGTACTTC

V gene: TRBV6-1
clone size: many
J gene: TRBJ1-4
D gene: NA
CDR3 length: 18
CDR3 protein: CASRKGGKLLATNEKLFF
CDR3 DNA: TGTGCCAGCAGGAAGGGGGGCAAGCTTCTCGCAACTAATGAAAAACTGTTTTTT

V gene: TRBV5-1
clone size: NA
J gene: TRBJ1-2
D gene: NA
CDR3 length: 14
CDR3 protein: CASSLEGTFSGYTF
CDR3 DNA: TGCGCCAGCAGCTTGGAGGGGACCTTCTCCGGCTACACCTTC

V gene: TRBV11-2
clone size: NA
J gene: TRBJ1-1
D gene: NA
CDR3 length: 12
CDR3 protein: CASSLLPTEAFF
CDR3 DNA: TGTGCCAGCAGCTTATTACCCACTGAAGCTTTCTTT

V gene: TRBV18
clone size: NA
J gene: TRBJ2-5
D gene: NA
CDR3 length: 14
CDR3 protein: CASSPPGIQETQYF
CDR3 DNA: TGTGCCAGCTCACCTCCGGGGATCCAAGAGACCCAGTACTTC

V gene: TRBV9
clone size: NA
J gene: TRBJ2-3
D gene: NA
CDR3 length: 13
CDR3 protein: CASSAPPTDTQYF
CDR3 DNA: TGTGCCAGCAGCGCCCCTCCCACAGATACGCAGTATTTT

V gene: TRBV5-1
clone size: once
J gene: TRBJ2-1
D gene: NA
CDR3 length: 14
CDR3 protein: CASSSQETTSEQFF
CDR3 DNA: TGCGCCAGCAGCTCACAGGAAACTACAAGTGAGCAGTTCTTC

V gene: TRBV5-7
clone size: NA
J gene: TRBJ1-1
D gene: NA
CDR3 length: 13
CDR3 protein: CASRADRYTEAFF
CDR3 DNA: TGTGCCAGCAGAGCGGACCGGTACACTGAAGCTTTCTTT

V gene: TRBV19
clone size: many
J gene: TRBJ2-5
D gene: NA
CDR3 length: 12
CDR3 protein: CASSIGQETQYF
CDR3 DNA: TGTGCCAGTAGTATAGGTCAAGAGACCCAGTACTTC

V gene: TRBV20-1
clone size: NA
J gene: TRBJ2-5
D gene: TRBD1
CDR3 length: 14
CDR3 protein: CSARGTGVVETQYF
CDR3 DNA: TGCAGTGCTAGGGGGACAGGGGTTGTGGAGACCCAGTACTTC

V gene: TRBV7-9
clone size: few
J gene: TRBJ2-1
D gene: NA
CDR3 length: 13
CDR3 protein: CASSPQLYNEQFF
CDR3 DNA: TGTGCCAGCAGCCCGCAGCTCTACAATGAGCAGTTCTTC

V gene: TRBV4-3
clone size: NA
J gene: TRBJ1-1
D gene: TRBD1
CDR3 length: 18
CDR3 protein: CASSPGRAGTGEFSEAFF
CDR3 DNA: TGCGCCAGCAGCCCCGGACGGGCCGGGACAGGGGAGTTCTCTGAAGCTTTCTTT

V gene: TRBV11-3
clone size: few
J gene: TRBJ2-1
D gene: TRBD2
CDR3 length: 16
CDR3 protein: CASSSRAGGAYNEQFF
CDR3 DNA: TGTGCCAGCAGCTCACGAGCGGGGGGAGCCTACAATGAGCAGTTCTTC

V gene: TRBV6-1
clone size: NA
J gene: TRBJ2-3
D gene: TRBD2
CDR3 length: 16
CDR3 protein: CASRPSGGKIVNTQYF
CDR3 DNA: TGTGCCAGCAGACCGAGCGGGGGGAAAATCGTGAATACGCAGTATTTT

V gene: TRBV7-8
clone size: many
J gene: TRBJ2-1
D gene: TRBD2
CDR3 length: 15
CDR3 protein: CASSLGTSGANEQFF
CDR3 DNA: TGTGCCAGCAGCTTAGGGACTAGCGGGGCGAATGAGCAGTTCTTC

V gene: TRBV6-2/TRBV6-3
clone size: few
J gene: TRBJ2-1
D gene: NA
CDR3 length: 15
CDR3 protein: CASSYSIDSMNEQFF
CDR3 DNA: TGTGCCAGCAGTTATTCGATCGACAGTATGAATGAGCAGTTCTTC

V gene: TRBV7-9
clone size: NA
J gene: TRBJ2-1
D gene: TRBD2
CDR3 length: 16
CDR3 protein: CASSFPERGNNNEQFF
CDR3 DNA: TGTGCCAGCAGCTTCCCAGAGCGGGGGAACAACAATGAGCAGTTCTTC

V gene: TRBV12-3/TRBV12-4
clone size: NA
J gene: TRBJ2-3
D gene: NA
CDR3 length: 12
CDR3 protein: CASRRDTDTQYF
CDR3 DNA: TGTGCCAGCAGGCGGGACACTGATACGCAGTATTTT

V gene: TRBV19
clone size: few
J gene: TRBJ2-7
D gene: NA
CDR3 length: 12
CDR3 protein: CASSIDGYEQYF
CDR3 DNA: TGTGCCAGTAGTATAGACGGCTACGAGCAGTACTTC

V gene: TRBV12-3/TRBV12-4
clone size: many
J gene: TRBJ1-2
D gene: NA
CDR3 length: 13
CDR3 protein: CASSLSGLYGYTF
CDR3 DNA: TGTGCCAGCAGTTTATCAGGGTTGTATGGCTACACCTTC

V gene: TRBV4-1
clone size: many
J gene: TRBJ2-1
D gene: TRBD2
CDR3 length: 15
CDR3 protein: CASSQLSGEYNEQFF
CDR3 DNA: TGCGCCAGCAGCCAATTAAGCGGGGAGTACAATGAGCAGTTCTTC

V gene: TRBV5-1
clone size: few
J gene: TRBJ2-7
D gene: NA
CDR3 length: 14
CDR3 protein: CASSSATDSYEQYF
CDR3 DNA: TGCGCCAGCAGCTCCGCGACAGATTCCTACGAGCAGTACTTC

V gene: TRBV2
clone size: few
J gene: TRBJ2-6
D gene: NA
CDR3 length: 14
CDR3 protein: CASNRAPGANVLTF
CDR3 DNA: TGTGCCAGCAACAGGGCGCCCGGGGCCAACGTCCTGACTTTC

V gene: TRBV10-3
clone size: once
J gene: TRBJ2-5
D gene: NA
CDR3 length: 13
CDR3 protein: CAISERGAETQYF
CDR3 DNA: TGTGCCATCAGTGAACGGGGGGCTGAGACCCAGTACTTC

V gene: TRBV6-5
clone size: few
J gene: TRBJ1-4
D gene: NA
CDR3 length: 14
CDR3 protein: CASSYGQLNEKLFF
CDR3 DNA: TGTGCCAGCAGTTACGGACAACTTAATGAAAAACTGTTTTTT

V gene: TRBV7-3
clone size: NA
J gene: TRBJ2-2
D gene: TRBD2
CDR3 length: 16
CDR3 protein: CASSYGTSGMGGELFF
CDR3 DNA: TGTGCCAGCAGCTACGGGACTAGCGGCATGGGGGGGGAGCTGTTTTTT

V gene: TRBV5-1
clone size: many
J gene: TRBJ2-3
D gene: NA
CDR3 length: 15
CDR3 protein: CASSLDLSEGDTQYF
CDR3 DNA: TGCGCCAGCAGCTTGGACCTTTCCGAGGGAGATACGCAGTATTTT

V gene: TRBV7-7
clone size: many
J gene: TRBJ2-5
D gene: NA
CDR3 length: 13
CDR3 protein: CASSLGWEETQYF
CDR3 DNA: TGTGCCAGCAGCTTGGGATGGGAAGAGACCCAGTACTTC

V gene: TRBV30
clone size: few
J gene: TRBJ2-4
D gene: TRBD1
CDR3 length: 18
CDR3 protein: CAWSESSRGRRAKNIQYF
CDR3 DNA: TGTGCCTGGAGCGAAAGTTCGAGGGGGCGAAGGGCCAAAAACATTCAGTACTTC

V gene: TRBV6-5
clone size: NA
J gene: TRBJ2-1
D gene: TRBD2
CDR3 length: 13
CDR3 protein: CASNPSGVHEQFF
CDR3 DNA: TGTGCCAGCAACCCTAGCGGGGTCCATGAGCAGTTCTTC

V gene: TRBV5-1
clone size: NA
J gene: TRBJ2-3
D gene: TRBD2
CDR3 length: 18
CDR3 protein: CASSLAASVTSGGAVQYF
CDR3 DNA: TGCGCCAGCAGCTTGGCCGCAAGTGTGACTAGCGGGGGGGCCGTCCAGTATTTT

V gene: TRBV20-1
clone size: NA
J gene: TRBJ1-3
D gene: NA
CDR3 length: 14
CDR3 protein: CSARRRGVGNTIYF
CDR3 DNA: TGCAGTGCCCGACGCCGCGGGGTCGGAAACACCATATATTTT

V gene: TRBV7-2
clone size: NA
J gene: TRBJ2-1
D gene: NA
CDR3 length: 16
CDR3 protein: CASSSSAGALQNEQFF
CDR3 DNA: TGTGCCAGCAGCTCCTCCGCCGGCGCCCTACAGAATGAGCAGTTCTTC

V gene: TRBV5-1
clone size: few
J gene: TRBJ1-1
D gene: NA
CDR3 length: 16
CDR3 protein: CASSLGRGGIDTEAFF
CDR3 DNA: TGCGCCAGCAGCTTGGGGAGGGGAGGAATCGACACTGAAGCTTTCTTT

V gene: TRBV12-3/TRBV12-4
clone size: few
J gene: TRBJ2-1
D gene: NA
CDR3 length: 11
CDR3 protein: CASTQVREQFF
CDR3 DNA: TGTGCCAGCACCCAGGTCCGAGAGCAGTTCTTC